This T cell receptor (beta chain) was retrieved from a study of shared clonotypes between healthy human individuals. Division of CD4+ cells produced a CD45RA+ naive subset and a CD45RA-negative memory subset. TCRdb's copy holds only in-frame clones and misses some; the assay was immunoSEQ multiplex PCR. The data contain about 1,500,000 clones, more than 95% of them singletons. CDR1 is SEHNR and CDR2 is FQNEAQ in the germline V gene (reference sequence). Trimming removed 1 base at V and 6 bases at J, with 9 bases between. This CDR3 contains 14 residues. A note on this clone: Its specificity is unknown.

Findings and limits, study-wide: A small donor pool kept down the genetic and exposure-history diversity that was represented. The authors expected sequencing depth to affect clonotype sharing among donors.

The receptor was derived from a man aged 25-45 years in good health. Sequencing was done on a sample of naive CD4+ T cells sorted from blood. The subset: CD45RA+ positively selected. V is TRBV7-9 and J is TRBJ1-4; D possibly corresponds to TRBD1 (5 bases). The CDR3 is CASSLDSRDEKLFF. Here the CDR3 DNA reads TGTGCCAGCAGCTTAGATTCCAGGGATGAAAAACTGTTTTTT. The variable domain in full, with the rest retrieved from reference TRBV7-9 and TRBJ1-4, is DTGVSQNPRHKITKRGQNVTFRCDPISEHNRLYWYRQTLGQGPEFLTYFQNEAQLEKSRLLSDRFSAERPKGSFSTLEIQRTEQGDSAMYLCASSLDSRDEKLFFGSGTQLSVL.